This T cell receptor beta chain was identified during a study of T cell repertoires in cytomegalovirus infection. Study-level information: CMV infection plus the matching HLA type was flagged by public TCR beta signatures. Study results and limitations: HLA-C-restricted CMV-specific TCR beta clonotypes were dominant in the ex vivo response. Individuals carrying CMV plus the relevant HLA were identified by cumulative frequency of public TCR beta families.

TCRdb fed the reads into MiXCR, producing one record per CDR3 protein. The sample holds roughly 730,000 distinct CDR3 sequences, roughly 33% seen once. Germline CDR1 is MNHEY and CDR2 is SVGEGT. Trimming took 2 bases from V and 5 from J, leaving 13 bases between them. The CDR3 totals 14 residues. This clonotype was observed a handful of times. Antigen specificity is unknown. The chain joins TRBV6-2 or TRBV6-3 to TRBJ2-7; D is ambiguous. This TCR was recovered from a human donor in good health (CMV status not recorded). Some clones in this sample may be carry-over from other donors' samples. The sample in question was cultured PBMCs, obtained from culture after CMV antigen stimulation. DNA of the CDR3: TGTGCCAGCAGTTACGCGGACCGGTACGACGAGCAGTACTTC. It translates to CASSYADRYDEQYF.